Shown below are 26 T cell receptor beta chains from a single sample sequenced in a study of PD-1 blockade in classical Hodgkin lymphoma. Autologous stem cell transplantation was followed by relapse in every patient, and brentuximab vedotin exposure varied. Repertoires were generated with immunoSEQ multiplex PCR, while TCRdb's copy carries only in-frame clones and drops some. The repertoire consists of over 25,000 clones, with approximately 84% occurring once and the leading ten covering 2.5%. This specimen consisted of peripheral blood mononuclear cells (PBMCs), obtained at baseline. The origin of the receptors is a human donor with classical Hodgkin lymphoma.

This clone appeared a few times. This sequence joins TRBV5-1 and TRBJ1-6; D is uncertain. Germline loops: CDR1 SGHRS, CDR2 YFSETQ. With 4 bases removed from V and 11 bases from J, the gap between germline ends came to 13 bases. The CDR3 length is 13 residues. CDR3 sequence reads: CASSPESWTPLHF. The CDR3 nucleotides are TGCGCCAGCAGCCCCGAGTCGTGGACACCCCTCCACTTT.

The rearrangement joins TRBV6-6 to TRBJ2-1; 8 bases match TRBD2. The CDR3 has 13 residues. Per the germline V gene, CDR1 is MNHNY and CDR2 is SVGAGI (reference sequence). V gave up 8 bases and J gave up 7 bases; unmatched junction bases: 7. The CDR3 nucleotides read TGTGCCAGCGGCCCGGGCGGGGGGAATGAGCAGTTCTTC. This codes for CASGPGGGNEQFF.

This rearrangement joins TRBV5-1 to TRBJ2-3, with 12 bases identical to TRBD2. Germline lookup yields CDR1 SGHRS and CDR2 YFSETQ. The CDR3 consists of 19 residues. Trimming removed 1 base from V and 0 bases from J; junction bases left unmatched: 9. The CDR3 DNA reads TGCGCCAGCAGCTTGCCTAGCGGGGGGGCTATCGGGAGCACAGATACGCAGTATTTT. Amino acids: CASSLPSGGAIGSTDTQYF.

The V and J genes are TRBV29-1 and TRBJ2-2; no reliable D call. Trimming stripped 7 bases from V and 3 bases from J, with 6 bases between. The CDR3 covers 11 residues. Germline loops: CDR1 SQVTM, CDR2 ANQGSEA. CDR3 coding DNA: TGCAGCGCATGGGACACCGGGGAGCTGTTTTTT. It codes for CSAWDTGELFF.

Written as DNA, the CDR3 is TGTGCCAGCAGAAGAACAGGGGGCCCCGAAGCTTTCTTT. This translates into CASRRTGGPEAFF. The genes are TRBV6-5 and TRBJ1-1; 9 bases are a match to TRBD1. V lost 6 bases to trimming and J lost 8 bases; unmatched junction nucleotides: 7. CDR3 length equals 13 residues. CDR1 is MNHEY and CDR2 is SVGAGI in the germline V gene.

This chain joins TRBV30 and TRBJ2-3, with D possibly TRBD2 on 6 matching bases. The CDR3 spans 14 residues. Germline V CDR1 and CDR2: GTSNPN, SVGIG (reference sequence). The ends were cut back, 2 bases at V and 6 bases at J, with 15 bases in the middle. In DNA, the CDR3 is TGTGCCTGGAGTCGGAGACTAGTTACGGATACGCAGTATTTT. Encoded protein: CAWSRRLVTDTQYF.

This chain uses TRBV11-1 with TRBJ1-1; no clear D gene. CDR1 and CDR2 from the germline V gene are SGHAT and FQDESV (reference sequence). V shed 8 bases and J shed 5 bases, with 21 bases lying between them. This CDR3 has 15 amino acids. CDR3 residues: CASCLACVAETEAFF. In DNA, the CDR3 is TGTGCCAGCTGTCTCGCTTGTGTGGCGGAAACTGAAGCTTTCTTT. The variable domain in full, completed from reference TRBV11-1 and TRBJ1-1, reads EAEVAQSPRYKITEKSQAVAFWCDPISGHATLYWYRQILGQGPELLVQFQDESVVDDSQLPKDRFSAERLKGVDSTLKIQPAELGDSAMYLCASCLACVAETEAFFGQGTRLTVV.

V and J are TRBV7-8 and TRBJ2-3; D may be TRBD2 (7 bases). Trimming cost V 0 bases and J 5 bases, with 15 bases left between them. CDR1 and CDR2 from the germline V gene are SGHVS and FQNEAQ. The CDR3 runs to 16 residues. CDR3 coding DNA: TGTGCCAGCAGCTTAGCGCTGGGGGGGCTCATAGATACGCAGTATTTT. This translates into CASSLALGGLIDTQYF.

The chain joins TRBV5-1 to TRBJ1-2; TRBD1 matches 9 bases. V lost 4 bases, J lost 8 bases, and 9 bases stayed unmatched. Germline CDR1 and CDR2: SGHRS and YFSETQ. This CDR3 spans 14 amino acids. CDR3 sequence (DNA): TGCGCCAGCAGCGCCACAGGGGGCGCGGAGGGCTACACCTTC. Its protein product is CASSATGGAEGYTF.

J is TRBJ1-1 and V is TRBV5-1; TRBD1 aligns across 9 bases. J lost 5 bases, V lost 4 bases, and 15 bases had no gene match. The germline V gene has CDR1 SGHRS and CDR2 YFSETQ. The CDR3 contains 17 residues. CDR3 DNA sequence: TGCGCCAGCAGCCACACACTAGGACAGGGGCGGAGGACTGAAGCTTTCTTT. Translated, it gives CASSHTLGQGRRTEAFF.

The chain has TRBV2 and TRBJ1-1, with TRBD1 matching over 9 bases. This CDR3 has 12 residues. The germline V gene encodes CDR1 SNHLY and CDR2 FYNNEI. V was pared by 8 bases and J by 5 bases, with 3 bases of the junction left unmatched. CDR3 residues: CASLTGGTEAFF. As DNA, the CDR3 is TGTGCCAGCCTGACAGGGGGGACTGAAGCTTTCTTT.

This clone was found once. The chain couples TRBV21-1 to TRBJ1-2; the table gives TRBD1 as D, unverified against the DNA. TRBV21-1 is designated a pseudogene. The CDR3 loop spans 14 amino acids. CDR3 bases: TGTGCCAGCAGCCCAGTGATAGGGGACTATGGCTACACCTTC. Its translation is CASSPVIGDYGYTF.

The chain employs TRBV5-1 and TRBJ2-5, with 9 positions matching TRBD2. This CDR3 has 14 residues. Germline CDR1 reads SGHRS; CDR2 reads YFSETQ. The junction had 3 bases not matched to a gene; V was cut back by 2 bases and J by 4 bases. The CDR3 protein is CASSLAGGGETQYF. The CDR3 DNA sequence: TGCGCCAGCAGCTTAGCGGGGGGAGGAGAGACCCAGTACTTC.

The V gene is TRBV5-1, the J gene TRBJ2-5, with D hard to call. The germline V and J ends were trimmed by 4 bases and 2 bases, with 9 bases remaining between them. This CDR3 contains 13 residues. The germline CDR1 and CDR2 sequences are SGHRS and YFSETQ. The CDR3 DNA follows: TGCGCCAGCAGCCCAGGCCCACAAGAGACCCAGTACTTC. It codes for CASSPGPQETQYF.

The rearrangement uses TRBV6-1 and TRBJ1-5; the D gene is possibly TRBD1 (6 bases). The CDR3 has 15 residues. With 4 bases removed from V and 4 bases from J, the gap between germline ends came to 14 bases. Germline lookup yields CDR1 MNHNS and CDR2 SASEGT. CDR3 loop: CASSASGASNQPQHF. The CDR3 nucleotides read TGTGCCAGCAGTGCTTCAGGGGCCTCTAATCAGCCCCAGCATTTT.

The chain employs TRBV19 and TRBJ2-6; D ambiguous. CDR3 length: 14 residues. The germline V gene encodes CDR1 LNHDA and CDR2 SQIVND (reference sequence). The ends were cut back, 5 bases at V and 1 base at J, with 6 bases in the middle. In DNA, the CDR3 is TGTGCCAGTAGTGGATTATCTGGGGCCAACGTCCTGACTTTC. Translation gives CASSGLSGANVLTF.

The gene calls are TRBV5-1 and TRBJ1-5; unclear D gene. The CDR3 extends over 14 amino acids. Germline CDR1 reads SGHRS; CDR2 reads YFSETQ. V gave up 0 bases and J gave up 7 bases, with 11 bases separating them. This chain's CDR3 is CASSLVGDGQPQHF. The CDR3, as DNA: TGCGCCAGCAGCTTGGTCGGGGATGGCCAGCCCCAGCATTTT.

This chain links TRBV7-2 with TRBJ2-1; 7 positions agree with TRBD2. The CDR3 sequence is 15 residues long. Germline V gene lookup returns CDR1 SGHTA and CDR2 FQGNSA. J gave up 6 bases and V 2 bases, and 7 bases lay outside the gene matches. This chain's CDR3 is CASSLMSSGFNEQFF. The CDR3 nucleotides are TGTGCCAGCAGCTTAATGTCTAGCGGCTTCAATGAGCAGTTCTTC. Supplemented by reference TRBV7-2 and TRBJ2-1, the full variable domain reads GAGVSQSPSNKVTEKGKDVELRCDPISGHTALYWYRQSLGQGLEFLIYFQGNSAPDKSGLPSDRFSAERTGGSVSTLTIQRTQQEDSAVYLCASSLMSSGFNEQFFGPGTRLTVL.

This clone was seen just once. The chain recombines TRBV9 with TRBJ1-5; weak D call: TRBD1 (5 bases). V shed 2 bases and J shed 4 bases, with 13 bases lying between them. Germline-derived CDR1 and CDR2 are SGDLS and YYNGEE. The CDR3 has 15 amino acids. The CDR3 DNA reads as TGTGCCAGCAGCGTTGGGTCGGCAGGGAATCAGCCCCAGCATTTT. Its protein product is CASSVGSAGNQPQHF.

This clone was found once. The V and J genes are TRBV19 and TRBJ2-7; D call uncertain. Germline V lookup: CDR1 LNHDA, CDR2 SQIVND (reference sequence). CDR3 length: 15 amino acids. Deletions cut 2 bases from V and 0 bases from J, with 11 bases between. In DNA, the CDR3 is TGTGCCAGTAGTATAAGTGGCGCCGGCTCCTACGAGCAGTACTTC. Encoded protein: CASSISGAGSYEQYF.

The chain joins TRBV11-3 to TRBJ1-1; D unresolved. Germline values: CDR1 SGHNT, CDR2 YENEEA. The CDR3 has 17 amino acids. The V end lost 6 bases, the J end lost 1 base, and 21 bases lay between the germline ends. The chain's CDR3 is CASRYRGGPMWNTEAFF. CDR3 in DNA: TGTGCCAGCAGATATCGAGGAGGGCCCATGTGGAACACTGAAGCTTTCTTT.

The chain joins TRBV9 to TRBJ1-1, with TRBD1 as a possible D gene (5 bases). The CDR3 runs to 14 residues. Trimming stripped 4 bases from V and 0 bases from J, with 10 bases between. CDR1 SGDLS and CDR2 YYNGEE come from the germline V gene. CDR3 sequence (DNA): TGTGCCAGCAGCCATGGGGGTATGAACACTGAAGCTTTCTTT. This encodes CASSHGGMNTEAFF.

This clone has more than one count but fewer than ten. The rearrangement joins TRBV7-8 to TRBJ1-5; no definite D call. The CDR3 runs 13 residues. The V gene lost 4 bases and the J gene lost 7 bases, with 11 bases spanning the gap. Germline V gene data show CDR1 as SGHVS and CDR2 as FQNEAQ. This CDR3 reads CASSSSSPQPQHF. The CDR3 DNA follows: TGTGCCAGCAGCTCCTCATCACCCCAGCCCCAGCATTTT.

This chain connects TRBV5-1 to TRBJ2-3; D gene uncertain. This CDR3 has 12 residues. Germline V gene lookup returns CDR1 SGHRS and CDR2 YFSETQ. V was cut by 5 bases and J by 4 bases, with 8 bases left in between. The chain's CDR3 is CASRGSPDTQYF. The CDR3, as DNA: TGCGCCAGCAGGGGGTCCCCAGATACGCAGTATTTT.

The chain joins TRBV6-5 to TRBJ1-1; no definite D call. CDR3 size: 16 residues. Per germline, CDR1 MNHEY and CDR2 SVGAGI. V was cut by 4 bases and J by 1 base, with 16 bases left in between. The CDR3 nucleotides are TGTGCCAGCAGTTCCTCGGGGAGGACCCAGAACACTGAAGCTTTCTTT. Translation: CASSSSGRTQNTEAFF.

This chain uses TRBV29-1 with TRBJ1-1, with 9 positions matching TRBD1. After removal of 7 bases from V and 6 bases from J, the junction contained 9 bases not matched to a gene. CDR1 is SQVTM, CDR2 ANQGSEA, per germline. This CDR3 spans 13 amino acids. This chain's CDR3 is CSALGQGPAEAFF. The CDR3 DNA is TGCAGCGCCTTGGGACAGGGTCCCGCTGAAGCTTTCTTT.